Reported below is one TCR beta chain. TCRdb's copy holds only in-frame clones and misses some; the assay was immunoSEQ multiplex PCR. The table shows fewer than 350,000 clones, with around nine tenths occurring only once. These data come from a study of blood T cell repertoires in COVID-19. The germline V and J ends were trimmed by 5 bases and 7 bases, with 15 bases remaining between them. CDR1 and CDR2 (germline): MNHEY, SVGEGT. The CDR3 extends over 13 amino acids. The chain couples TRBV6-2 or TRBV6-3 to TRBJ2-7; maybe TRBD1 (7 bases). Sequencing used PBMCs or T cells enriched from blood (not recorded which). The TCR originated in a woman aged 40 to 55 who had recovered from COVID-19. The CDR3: CASSTTGRREQYF. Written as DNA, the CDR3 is TGTGCCAGCAGTACGACAGGGAGGAGGGAGCAGTACTTC.